One sample yielded the 25 T cell receptor beta chains listed below, sequenced in a study of T cell responses to AZD1222 COVID-19 vaccine (dated by TCRdb to the early 2020s). Libraries came from the immunoSEQ multiplex PCR assay. TCRdb retrieved this table from immuneACCESS and kept in-frame rearrangements only. Not all clones are present; in checked studies, unresolved V genes account for under half, and no reason is known for the remainder. Counted in this sample were just over 150,000 clones; more than 85% of them appeared once. Less than 1.6% of the sample lies in the top ten. According to the study, the label for this sample's time point signals: about 28 days (+/-7) after the second vaccine dose. Here the sequenced sample was peripheral blood, taken 28 days after the second AZD1222 dose. These receptors all come from an adult who received the AZD1222 COVID-19 vaccine.

This clone was found once. The rearrangement links TRBV5-1 to TRBJ2-1; D may be TRBD1 or TRBD2 (5 bases each). The CDR3 loop spans 12 amino acids. Looked up from germline, CDR1 is SGHRS and CDR2 is YFSETQ. Trimming removed 2 bases at V and 6 bases at J, with 6 bases between. This CDR3 is CASSFGGNEQFF. The DNA for the CDR3 is TGCGCCAGCAGCTTTGGGGGCAATGAGCAGTTCTTC.

The rearrangement links TRBV4-2 to TRBJ2-3; TRBD2 aligns across 9 bases. After removal of 4 bases from V and 6 bases from J, the junction contained 8 bases not matched to a gene. CDR1 is LGHNA, CDR2 YNFKEQ, per germline. The CDR3 runs to 15 residues. The CDR3, as DNA: TGTGCCAGCAGCCCGCGGACTAGCGTTAGGGATACGCAGTATTTT. It yields the protein CASSPRTSVRDTQYF.

The chain is built from TRBV11-3 and TRBJ1-1; D gene ambiguous. V was shortened by 3 bases and J by 4 bases, with 6 bases between the two germline ends. This CDR3 is built from 12 residues. The V gene's germline CDR1 is SGHNT and CDR2 YENEEA. The CDR3 here is CASSFDGTEAFF. DNA of the CDR3: TGTGCCAGCAGCTTCGACGGCACTGAAGCTTTCTTT.

J is TRBJ2-5 and V is TRBV14; D possibly matches TRBD1 or TRBD2 (5 bases each). The CDR3 runs to 13 residues. In germline, CDR1 is SGHDN, CDR2 FVKESK. Trimming took off 0 bases at V and 7 bases at J, with 9 bases between the two ends. CDR3 region: CASSQDKRGTQYF. Written as DNA, the CDR3 is TGTGCCAGCAGCCAAGATAAGAGGGGGACCCAGTACTTC.

This clone appeared once. The rearrangement links TRBV19 to TRBJ1-2, with D perhaps matching TRBD1 (5 bases). This CDR3 contains 13 residues. Germline V gene sequence: CDR1 LNHDA, CDR2 SQIVND (reference sequence). The V gene lost 4 bases and the J gene lost 4 bases, with 10 bases spanning the gap. CDR3 amino acids: CASSTGRLYGYTF. The CDR3 nucleotides read TGTGCCAGTAGTACGGGACGGCTCTATGGCTACACCTTC. Full variable domain (missing parts from reference TRBV19 and TRBJ1-2): DGGITQSPKYLFRKEGQNVTLSCEQNLNHDAMYWYRQDPGQGLRLIYYSQIVNDFQKGDIAEGYSVSREKKESFPLTVTSAQKNPTAFYLCASSTGRLYGYTFGSGTRLTVV.

This chain uses TRBV2 with TRBJ1-6; no clear D gene. CDR3 size: 13 residues. With 3 bases removed from V and 9 bases from J, the gap between germline ends came to 9 bases. The germline V gene encodes CDR1 SNHLY and CDR2 FYNNEI. CDR3 residues: CASSEAGLSPLHF. The CDR3 bases are TGTGCCAGCAGTGAGGCGGGTCTTTCACCCCTCCACTTT.

This chain joins TRBV6-8 and TRBJ2-7; 9 nucleotides agree with TRBD2. With 2 bases clipped from V and 6 bases from J, the junction kept 5 bases outside the gene matches. The V gene's germline CDR1 is MNHGY and CDR2 SAAAGT. This CDR3 region has 14 residues. In DNA, the CDR3 is TGTGCCAGCAGTTACCCCGGGACTAGCATCGAGCAGTACTTC. Its translation is CASSYPGTSIEQYF.

The chain couples TRBV2 to TRBJ1-6; maybe TRBD1 (6 bases). V lost 6 bases and J 7 bases, leaving 13 bases between the germline ends. The CDR3 spans 14 residues. From germline, CDR1 is SNHLY and CDR2 FYNNEI. CDR3 amino acids: CASSDGTRNSPLHF. DNA of the CDR3: TGTGCCAGCAGCGACGGGACACGGAATTCACCCCTCCACTTT.

This rearrangement joins TRBV9 to TRBJ1-6, with D unclear. Germline V gene lookup returns CDR1 SGDLS and CDR2 YYNGEE. Between the trimmed V and J ends, which lost 2 bases and 0 bases, there was a span of 6 bases. This CDR3 has 15 amino acids. The DNA of the CDR3 is TGTGCCAGCAGCGTCCAGAGCTCCTATAATTCACCCCTCCACTTT. This encodes CASSVQSSYNSPLHF.

This rearrangement joins TRBV16 to TRBJ1-5; D may be TRBD1 (5 bases). V was clipped by 1 base and J by 1 base, with 11 bases between them. Germline values: CDR1 KGHSY, CDR2 FQNENV. The CDR3 runs 16 residues. The chain's CDR3 is CASSQFPGLSNQPQHF. CDR3 DNA sequence: TGTGCCAGCAGCCAATTCCCGGGACTGAGCAATCAGCCCCAGCATTTT. The entire variable domain, with the rest obtained from reference TRBV16 and TRBJ1-5, is as follows: GEEVAQTPKHLVRGEGQKAKLYCAPIKGHSYVFWYQQVLKNEFKFLISFQNENVFDETGMPKERFSAKCLPNSPCSLEIQATKLEDSAVYFCASSQFPGLSNQPQHFGDGTRLSIL.

V usage is TRBV7-2 and J usage is TRBJ1-1; weak D call: TRBD1 (6 bases). CDR1 and CDR2 from the germline V gene are SGHTA and FQGNSA. Trimming took off 10 bases at V and 0 bases at J, with 15 bases between the two ends. The CDR3 totals 14 residues. The CDR3 DNA reads as TGTGCCATCTGCCTCAGGGGCATGAACACTGAAGCTTTCTTT. This encodes CAICLRGMNTEAFF.

J is TRBJ2-3 and V is TRBV5-1, with D tentatively TRBD1 (5 bases). The ends were cut back, 0 bases at V and 3 bases at J, with 11 bases in the middle. The CDR3 contains 15 residues. Germline assignment: CDR1 SGHRS and CDR2 YFSETQ. The CDR3: CASSLGQLETDTQYF. CDR3 bases: TGCGCCAGCAGCTTGGGACAGTTGGAGACAGATACGCAGTATTTT.

The V call is TRBV19, the J call TRBJ1-2, with 9 bases that match TRBD1. Germline trimming cut 5 bases from V and 0 bases from J; bases unmatched to any gene: 10. CDR1 is LNHDA and CDR2 is SQIVND in the germline V gene (reference sequence). The CDR3 contains 17 residues. CDR3 loop: CASSQKRTGEANYGYTF. As DNA, the CDR3 is TGTGCCAGTAGTCAAAAAAGGACAGGGGAAGCTAACTATGGCTACACCTTC.

The V and J genes are TRBV30 and TRBJ1-1; D is possibly TRBD1 (6 bases). There are 13 residues in the CDR3. Germline CDR1 is GTSNPN and CDR2 is SVGIG (reference sequence). V was pared by 3 bases and J by 4 bases, with 12 bases between. This CDR3 is CAWRGQMGTEAFF. For the CDR3, the DNA is TGTGCCTGGAGGGGACAAATGGGCACTGAAGCTTTCTTT.

The chain couples TRBV11-1 to TRBJ2-5; tentatively, D is TRBD2 (6 bases). Germline loops: CDR1 SGHAT, CDR2 FQDESV (reference sequence). This CDR3 is 11 amino acids long. The V end was cut by 8 bases, the J end by 5 bases, with 9 bases between. The CDR3 nucleotides read TGTGCCAGCCGGGACTGGGAGACCCAGTACTTC. Translation gives CASRDWETQYF. The full variable domain, with the rest looked up from reference TRBV11-1 and TRBJ2-5, is EAEVAQSPRYKITEKSQAVAFWCDPISGHATLYWYRQILGQGPELLVQFQDESVVDDSQLPKDRFSAERLKGVDSTLKIQPAELGDSAMYLCASRDWETQYFGPGTRLLVL.

Points on this clone: The identical CDR3 is also encoded by other nucleotide sequences in the sample. J is TRBJ2-3 and V is TRBV5-1; 9 nucleotides align to TRBD1. V dropped 5 bases and J dropped 2; count of bases not matched to a gene: 9. Germline V gene lookup returns CDR1 SGHRS and CDR2 YFSETQ. The CDR3 has 16 residues. In nucleotides, the CDR3 is TGCGCCAGCAGTTCTGCCGACAGGGGGTCCACAGATACGCAGTATTTT. Its protein is CASSSADRGSTDTQYF. Variable domain in full (rest from reference TRBV5-1 and TRBJ2-3): KAGVTQTPRYLIKTRGQQVTLSCSPISGHRSVSWYQQTPGQGLQFLFEYFSETQRNKGNFPGRFSGRQFSNSRSEMNVSTLELGDSALYLCASSSADRGSTDTQYFGPGTRLTVL.

The rearrangement links TRBV18 to TRBJ2-1, with 12 bases identical to TRBD2. The length of the CDR3 is 16 residues. J lost 8 bases, V lost 1 base, and 6 bases had no gene match. CDR1 is KGHSH, CDR2 LQKENI, per germline. CDR3 bases: TGTGCCAGCTCACCACGGCTAGCGGGAGGGCCCGATGAGCAGTTCTTC. Amino acid sequence: CASSPRLAGGPDEQFF.

The chain uses TRBV19 and TRBJ2-5, with D perhaps TRBD2 (6 bases). V dropped 10 bases and J dropped 0 bases, with 12 bases sitting between them. The CDR3 runs 13 residues. Germline lookup yields CDR1 LNHDA and CDR2 SQIVND (reference sequence). CDR3 nucleotide sequence: TGTGCCACCTCGCCGGGGGACCAAGAGACCCAGTACTTC. It specifies CATSPGDQETQYF.

The chain employs TRBV12-3 or TRBV12-4 and TRBJ1-1, with no clear D. The CDR3 has 12 residues. Trimming pared 6 bases from V and 1 base from J, leaving 6 bases between. The CDR3 is CASRPRNTEAFF. The CDR3 bases are TGTGCCAGCAGACCCCGGAACACTGAAGCTTTCTTT.

V is TRBV19 and J is TRBJ2-7; D not certain. This CDR3 is 13 amino acids long. Trimming took 6 bases from V and 7 from J, leaving 16 bases between them. CDR1 and CDR2 from the germline V gene are LNHDA and SQIVND (reference sequence). CDR3 nucleotides: TGTGCCAGTAGCACATTCCGAGAGTCGGAGCAGTACTTC. Protein product: CASSTFRESEQYF.

The chain uses TRBV19 and TRBJ1-1; D may be TRBD1 (5 bases). V gave up 5 bases and J gave up 5 bases, with 18 bases separating them. The CDR3 is made up of 15 amino acids. Germline assignment: CDR1 LNHDA and CDR2 SQIVND (reference sequence). The DNA of the CDR3 is TGTGCCAGTAGTCCAGGTTCCGGGGGACGAACTGAAGCTTTCTTT. Translated: CASSPGSGGRTEAFF.

V is TRBV29-1 and J is TRBJ1-2; D is unresolved. Between the trimmed V and J ends, which lost 8 bases and 0 bases, there was a span of 10 bases. Germline CDR1 SQVTM, CDR2 ANQGSEA. CDR3 length: 12 residues. The DNA for the CDR3 is TGCAGCTCGAGGCAGGCTAACTATGGCTACACCTTC. This gives the protein CSSRQANYGYTF.

The rearrangement uses TRBV27 and TRBJ2-2; the match to TRBD1 covers 7 bases. CDR3 length equals 14 residues. J was trimmed by 3 bases and V by 6 bases; bases with no gene match: 4. Germline-derived CDR1 and CDR2 are MNHEY and SMNVEV (reference sequence). The CDR3 DNA sequence: TGTGCCAGCAGGTGGACAGGTTACACCGGGGAGCTGTTTTTT. Translated: CASRWTGYTGELFF.

CDR3 bases: TGTGCCATCAGTACGGGACGGAGACAGGATGAAAAACTGTTTTTT. Protein: CAISTGRRQDEKLFF. This chain joins TRBV10-3 and TRBJ1-4, with a possible D match to TRBD1 (6 bases). Trimming took off 5 bases at V and 6 bases at J, with 16 bases between the two ends. This CDR3 is built from 15 residues. CDR1 is ENHRY, CDR2 SYGVKD, per germline.

V usage is TRBV5-4 and J usage is TRBJ2-2; TRBD2 matches at 12 bases. The germline gives CDR1 SGHNT, CDR2 YYREEE (reference sequence). V was pared by 10 bases and J by 4 bases, with 5 bases of the junction left unmatched. This CDR3 region has 14 residues. CDR3 bases: TGTGCCGCCCTAGCGGGGGGGGGCACCGGGGAGCTGTTTTTT. Residues: CAALAGGGTGELFF.